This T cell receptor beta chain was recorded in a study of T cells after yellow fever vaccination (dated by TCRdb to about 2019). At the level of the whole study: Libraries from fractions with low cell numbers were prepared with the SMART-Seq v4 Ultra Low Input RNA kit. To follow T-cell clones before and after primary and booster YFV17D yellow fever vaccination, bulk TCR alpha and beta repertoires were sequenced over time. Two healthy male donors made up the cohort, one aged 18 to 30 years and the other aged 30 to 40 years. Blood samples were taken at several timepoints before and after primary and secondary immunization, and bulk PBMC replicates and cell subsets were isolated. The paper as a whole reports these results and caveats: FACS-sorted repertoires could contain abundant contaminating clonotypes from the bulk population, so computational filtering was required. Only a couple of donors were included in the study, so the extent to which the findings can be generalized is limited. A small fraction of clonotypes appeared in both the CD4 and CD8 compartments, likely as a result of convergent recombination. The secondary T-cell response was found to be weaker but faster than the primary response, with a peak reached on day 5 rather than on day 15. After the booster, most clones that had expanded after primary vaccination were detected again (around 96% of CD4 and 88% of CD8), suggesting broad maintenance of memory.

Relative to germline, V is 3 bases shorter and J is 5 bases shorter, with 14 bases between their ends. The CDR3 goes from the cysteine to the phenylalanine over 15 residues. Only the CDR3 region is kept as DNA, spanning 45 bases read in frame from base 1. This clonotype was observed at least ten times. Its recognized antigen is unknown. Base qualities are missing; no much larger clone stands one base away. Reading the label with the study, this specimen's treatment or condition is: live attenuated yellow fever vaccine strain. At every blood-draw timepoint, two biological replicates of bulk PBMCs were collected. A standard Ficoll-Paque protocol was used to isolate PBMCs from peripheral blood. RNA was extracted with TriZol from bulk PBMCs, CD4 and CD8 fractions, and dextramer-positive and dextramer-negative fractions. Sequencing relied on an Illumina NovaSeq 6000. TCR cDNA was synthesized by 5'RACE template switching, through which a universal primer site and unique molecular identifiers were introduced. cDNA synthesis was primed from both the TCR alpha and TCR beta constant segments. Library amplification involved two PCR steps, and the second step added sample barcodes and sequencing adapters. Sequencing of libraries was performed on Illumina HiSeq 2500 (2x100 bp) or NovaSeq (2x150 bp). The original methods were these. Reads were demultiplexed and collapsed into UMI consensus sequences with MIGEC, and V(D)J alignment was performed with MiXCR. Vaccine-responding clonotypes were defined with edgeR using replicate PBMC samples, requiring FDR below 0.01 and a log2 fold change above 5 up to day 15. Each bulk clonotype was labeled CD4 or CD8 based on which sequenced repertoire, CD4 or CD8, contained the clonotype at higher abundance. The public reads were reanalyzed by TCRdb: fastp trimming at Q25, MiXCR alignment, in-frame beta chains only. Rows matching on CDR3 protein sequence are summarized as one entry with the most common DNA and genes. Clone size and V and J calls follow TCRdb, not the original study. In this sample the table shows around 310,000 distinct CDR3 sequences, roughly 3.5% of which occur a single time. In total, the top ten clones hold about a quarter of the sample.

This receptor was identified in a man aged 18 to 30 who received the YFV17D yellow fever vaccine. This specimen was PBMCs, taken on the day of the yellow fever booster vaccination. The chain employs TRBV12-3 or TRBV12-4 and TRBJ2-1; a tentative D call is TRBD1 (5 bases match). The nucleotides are TGTGCCAGCAGTTTGTGGGGCCCTAAAGACAATGAGCAGTTCTTC. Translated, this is CASSLWGPKDNEQFF.